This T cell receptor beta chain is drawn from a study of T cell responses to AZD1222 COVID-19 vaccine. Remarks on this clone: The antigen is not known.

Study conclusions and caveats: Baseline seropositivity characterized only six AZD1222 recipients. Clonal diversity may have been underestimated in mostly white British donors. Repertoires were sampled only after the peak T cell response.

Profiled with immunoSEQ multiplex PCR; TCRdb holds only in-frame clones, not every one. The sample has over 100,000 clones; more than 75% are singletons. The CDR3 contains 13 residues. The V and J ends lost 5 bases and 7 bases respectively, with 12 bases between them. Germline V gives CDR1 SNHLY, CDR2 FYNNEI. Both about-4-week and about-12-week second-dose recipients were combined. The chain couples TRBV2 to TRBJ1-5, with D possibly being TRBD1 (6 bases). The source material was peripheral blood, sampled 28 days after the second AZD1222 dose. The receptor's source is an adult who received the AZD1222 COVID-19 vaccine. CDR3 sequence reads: CASSKGGTQPQHF. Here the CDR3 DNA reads TGTGCCAGCAGTAAGGGGGGGACGCAGCCCCAGCATTTT.